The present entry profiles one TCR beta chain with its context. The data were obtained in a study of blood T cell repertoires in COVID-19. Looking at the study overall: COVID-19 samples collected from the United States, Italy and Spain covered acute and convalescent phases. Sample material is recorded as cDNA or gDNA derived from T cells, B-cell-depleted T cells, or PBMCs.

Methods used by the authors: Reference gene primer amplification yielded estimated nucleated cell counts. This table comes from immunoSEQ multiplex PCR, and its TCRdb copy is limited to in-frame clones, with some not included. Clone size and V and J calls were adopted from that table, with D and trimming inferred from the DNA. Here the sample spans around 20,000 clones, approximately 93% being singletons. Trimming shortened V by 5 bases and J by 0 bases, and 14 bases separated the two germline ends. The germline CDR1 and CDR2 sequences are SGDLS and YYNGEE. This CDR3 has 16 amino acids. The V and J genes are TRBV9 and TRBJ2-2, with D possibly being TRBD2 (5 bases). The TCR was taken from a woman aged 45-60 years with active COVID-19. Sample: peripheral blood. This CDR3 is CASRAAGGSNTGELFF. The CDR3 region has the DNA TGTGCCAGCAGAGCCGCGGGCGGCTCGAACACCGGGGAGCTGTTTTTT.